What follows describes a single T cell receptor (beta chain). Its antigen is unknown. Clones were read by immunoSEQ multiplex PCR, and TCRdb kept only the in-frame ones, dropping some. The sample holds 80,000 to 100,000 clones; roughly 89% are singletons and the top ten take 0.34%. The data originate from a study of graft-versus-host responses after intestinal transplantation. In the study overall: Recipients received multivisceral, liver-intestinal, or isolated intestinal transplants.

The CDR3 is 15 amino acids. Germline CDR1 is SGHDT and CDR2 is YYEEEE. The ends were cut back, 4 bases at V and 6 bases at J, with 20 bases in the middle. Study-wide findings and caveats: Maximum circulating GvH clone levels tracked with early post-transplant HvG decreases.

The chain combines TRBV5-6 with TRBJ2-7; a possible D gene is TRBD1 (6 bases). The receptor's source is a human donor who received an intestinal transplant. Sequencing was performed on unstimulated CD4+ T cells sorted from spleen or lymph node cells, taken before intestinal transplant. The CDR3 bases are TGTGCCAGCAGCCTGGCCGGCCCAGGGGCTGGCGAGCAGTACTTC. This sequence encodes CASSLAGPGAGEQYF.